This TCR beta chain was profiled in a study of cytomegalovirus exposure and HLA in healthy donors. Vbeta (60) and Jbeta (13) primers were used in the PCR. The table came from immunoSEQ multiplex PCR; TCRdb's copy has only in-frame clones and leaves some out. This sample's table reports around 140,000 clones. Study-wide points: In a later analysis, compared with equally common non-associated chains, HLA-associated beta chains were more expanded. CMV antigen specificity of three CMV-associated chains was confirmed in vitro. TCR beta chain V- and J-gene trimming was linked, in a later analysis, to a missense variant in DCLRE1C. Fewer N-insertions (relative to the approximately 700-donor mean) were reportedly seen in an Asian-associated ancestry cluster in a later analysis.

Trimming stripped 5 bases from V and 2 bases from J, with 7 bases between. Looked up from germline, CDR1 is SEHNR and CDR2 is FQNEAQ (reference sequence). The CDR3 has 13 residues. Points on this clone: Its antigen is undetermined.

The rearrangement joins TRBV7-9 to TRBJ1-5; no firm D call. The receptor's source is a male donor in good health and CMV-seronegative. The sample consisted of PBMCs. The CDR3 spells CASSGGRNQPQHF. The CDR3 region has the DNA TGTGCCAGCAGCGGAGGACGCAATCAGCCCCAGCATTTT.